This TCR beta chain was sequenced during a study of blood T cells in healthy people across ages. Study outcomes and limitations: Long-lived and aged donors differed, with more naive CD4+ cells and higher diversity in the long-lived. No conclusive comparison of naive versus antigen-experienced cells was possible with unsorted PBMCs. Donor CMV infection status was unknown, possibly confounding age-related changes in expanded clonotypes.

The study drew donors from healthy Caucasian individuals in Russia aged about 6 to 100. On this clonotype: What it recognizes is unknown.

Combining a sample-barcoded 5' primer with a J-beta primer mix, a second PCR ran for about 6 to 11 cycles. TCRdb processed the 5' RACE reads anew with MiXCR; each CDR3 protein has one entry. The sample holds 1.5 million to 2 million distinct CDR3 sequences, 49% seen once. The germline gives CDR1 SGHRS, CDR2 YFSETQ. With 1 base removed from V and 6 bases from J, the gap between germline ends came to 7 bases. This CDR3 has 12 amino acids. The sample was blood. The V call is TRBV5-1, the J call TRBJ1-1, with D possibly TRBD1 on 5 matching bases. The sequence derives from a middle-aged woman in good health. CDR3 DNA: TGCGCCAGCAGCTTGATGGGACCTGAAGCTTTCTTT. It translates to CASSLMGPEAFF.